The T cell receptor beta chain described here comes from a study of cytomegalovirus exposure and HLA in healthy donors. General study results and limits: In a later analysis, TCR beta V- and J-gene trimming was associated with a missense DCLRE1C variant.

CDR1 and CDR2 from the germline V gene are SGHNT and YYREEE (reference sequence). With 4 bases clipped from V and 2 bases from J, the junction kept 5 bases outside the gene matches. This CDR3 has 15 amino acids. As for the donors, each was a healthy bone marrow donor. PCR employed 60 Vbeta and 13 Jbeta primers. Profiled with immunoSEQ multiplex PCR; TCRdb holds only in-frame clones, not every one. The table lists more than 200,000 clones, under 90% of them singletons. A note on this clone: Antigen specificity is unknown.

The sequence was collected from a human donor in good health. The J gene is TRBJ2-1, the V gene TRBV5-4; 8 nucleotides line up with TRBD2. The specimen was PBMCs. The CDR3 coding sequence is TGTGCCAGCAGCCCACGGGAGGGCGCCTACAATGAGCAGTTCTTC. This gives the protein CASSPREGAYNEQFF.